One sample yielded the 28 T cell receptor beta chains listed below, sequenced in a study of blood T cell repertoires in COVID-19. Sequenced by immunoSEQ multiplex PCR; TCRdb stores in-frame clones only, minus some. The repertoire holds around 280,000 clones, around 90% seen once, with 1.7% in the top ten. The source material was PBMCs or T cells enriched from blood (not recorded which). These receptors were collected from a woman in her thirties or forties who had recovered from COVID-19.

V and J are TRBV6-2 or TRBV6-3 and TRBJ2-3; TRBD2 aligns across 14 bases. Germline-derived CDR1 and CDR2 are MNHEY and SVGEGT. This CDR3 contains 17 residues. V dropped 6 bases and J dropped 0; count of bases not matched to a gene: 5. CDR3 region: CASSWTSGRPSTDTQYF. The CDR3 coding sequence is TGTGCCAGCAGCTGGACTAGCGGGAGGCCTAGCACAGATACGCAGTATTTT.

V is TRBV6-5 and J is TRBJ1-6; maybe TRBD1 (5 bases). Per the germline V gene, CDR1 is MNHEY and CDR2 is SVGAGI. V was cut by 7 bases and J by 5 bases, with 12 bases left in between. The CDR3 consists of 14 residues. CDR3 in DNA: TGTGCCAGCACCGACCGGGGGGATAATTCACCCCTCCACTTT. This sequence encodes CASTDRGDNSPLHF.

This clone was counted a few times. Different DNA sequences within this sample yield the same CDR3. The chain combines TRBV7-9 with TRBJ1-1, with no clear D. Germline V lookup: CDR1 SEHNR, CDR2 FQNEAQ (reference sequence). Between the trimmed V and J ends, which lost 1 base and 3 bases, there was a span of 9 bases. The CDR3 spans 14 residues. The CDR3 bases are TGTGCCAGCAGCTTAGAGGCGGGGTACACTGAAGCTTTCTTT. Translated: CASSLEAGYTEAFF.

This chain connects TRBV18 to TRBJ2-2; the D gene is possibly TRBD1 (6 bases). Per the germline V gene, CDR1 is KGHSH and CDR2 is LQKENI. V was cut by 5 bases and J by 4 bases, with 11 bases left in between. This CDR3 is built from 14 residues. CDR3 sequence reads: CASSVGRGTGELFF. For the CDR3, the DNA is TGTGCCAGCTCAGTCGGCAGGGGCACCGGGGAGCTGTTTTTT.

The chain combines TRBV9 with TRBJ2-1; TRBD2 is a possible D gene (6 bases). The CDR3 has 16 amino acids. CDR1 and CDR2 from the germline V gene are SGDLS and YYNGEE. V was clipped by 4 bases and J by 2 bases, with 16 bases between them. CDR3 coding DNA: TGTGCCAGCAGCTTTTCCGGGACTGGGCCCTACAATGAGCAGTTCTTC. It is translated as CASSFSGTGPYNEQFF.

This chain connects TRBV18 to TRBJ1-3; the D is unclear. The germline gives CDR1 KGHSH, CDR2 LQKENI. The CDR3 is 14 residues long. Trimming removed 0 bases from V and 1 base from J, with 4 bases in between. CDR3 sequence reads: CASSPPPSGNTIYF. The CDR3 DNA reads TGTGCCAGCTCACCACCCCCGTCTGGAAACACCATATATTTT.

V gene TRBV7-2 combines with J gene TRBJ1-5; D possibly corresponds to TRBD1 (5 bases). Deletions cut 4 bases from V and 2 bases from J, with 12 bases between. This CDR3 has 15 residues. CDR1 SGHTA and CDR2 FQGNSA come from the germline V gene. The CDR3 loop is CASSSMGGGNQPQHF. The CDR3 DNA reads TGTGCCAGCAGCTCCATGGGAGGGGGCAATCAGCCCCAGCATTTT.

CDR3 region: CASKTGYNSPLHF. The CDR3 nucleotides read TGTGCCTCGAAAACAGGATATAATTCACCCCTCCACTTT. The chain joins TRBV5-4 to TRBJ1-6; weak D call: TRBD1 (5 bases). V lost 10 bases and J lost 4, with 12 bases in between. Germline V lookup: CDR1 SGHNT, CDR2 YYREEE (reference sequence). The CDR3 loop spans 13 amino acids. The whole variable domain, filled in from reference TRBV5-4 and TRBJ1-6, reads ETGVTQSPTHLIKTRGQQVTLRCSSQSGHNTVSWYQQALGQGPQFIFQYYREEENGRGNFPPRFSGLQFPNYSSELNVNALELDDSALYLCASKTGYNSPLHFGNGTRLTVT.

The CDR3 spells CASSRLGQTNEKLFF. The DNA of the CDR3 is TGCGCCAGCAGCCGCCTGGGACAGACTAATGAAAAACTGTTTTTT. The rearrangement uses TRBV5-1 and TRBJ1-4; 7 nucleotides match TRBD1. Trimming took 4 bases from V and 2 from J; bases not matched to a gene: 5. CDR3 size: 15 residues. Germline values: CDR1 SGHRS, CDR2 YFSETQ.

The chain is built from TRBV30 and TRBJ1-4; D might be TRBD1 (6 bases). Germline V lookup: CDR1 GTSNPN, CDR2 SVGIG (reference sequence). The CDR3 consists of 10 residues. The CDR3 loop reads CAWGGEKLFF. In nucleotides, the CDR3 is TGTGCGTGGGGGGGCGAAAAACTGTTTTTT.

Of note for this clone: Other DNA sequences in this specimen translate into the identical CDR3. J is TRBJ1-1 and V is TRBV18, with a possible D match to TRBD1 (6 bases). The CDR3 has 13 amino acids. The V end was cut by 6 bases, the J end by 1 base, with 9 bases between. Germline loops: CDR1 KGHSH, CDR2 LQKENI. The CDR3 DNA follows: TGTGCCAGCTCGATGGACAGGAACACTGAAGCTTTCTTT. This translates into CASSMDRNTEAFF. Based on the CDR3 plus reference TRBV18 and TRBJ1-1, the full variable domain is NAGVMQNPRHLVRRRGQEARLRCSPMKGHSHVYWYRQLPEEGLKFMVYLQKENIIDESGMPKERFSAEFPKEGPSILRIQQVVRGDSAAYFCASSMDRNTEAFFGQGTRLTVV.

This chain connects TRBV5-1 to TRBJ1-1; D may be TRBD1 (6 bases). V was cut by 7 bases and J by 6 bases, with 10 bases left in between. CDR1 SGHRS and CDR2 YFSETQ come from the germline V gene. The CDR3 is 11 residues long. CDR3 coding DNA: TGCGCCAGCGTCAAGGGGGCTGAAGCTTTCTTT. Amino acids: CASVKGAEAFF.

The chain combines TRBV4-2 with TRBJ2-3, with 9 positions matching TRBD2. CDR3 size: 18 residues. Germline-derived CDR1 and CDR2 are LGHNA and YNFKEQ. With 0 bases clipped from V and 4 bases from J, the junction kept 11 bases outside the gene matches. This chain's CDR3 is CASSQDGSSGSEADTQYF. For the CDR3, the DNA is TGTGCCAGCAGCCAAGATGGGAGTAGCGGGAGTGAGGCAGATACGCAGTATTTT.

The V gene is TRBV20-1, the J gene TRBJ2-5; TRBD2 might be the D (6 bases). Germline V CDR1 and CDR2: DFQATT, SNEGSKA (reference sequence). The CDR3 spans 11 residues. The CDR3 spells CSWGEKETQYF. The CDR3 bases are TGCAGCTGGGGGGAAAAAGAGACCCAGTACTTC.

The chain links TRBV18 to TRBJ1-1, with D unresolved. V lost 2 bases and J 6 bases, leaving 19 bases between the germline ends. This CDR3 contains 16 residues. Germline V gene sequence: CDR1 KGHSH, CDR2 LQKENI. The chain's CDR3 is CASSPTRAGRSAEAFF. Written as DNA, the CDR3 is TGTGCCAGCTCACCAACGCGGGCAGGTCGATCCGCTGAAGCTTTCTTT.

V usage is TRBV30 and J usage is TRBJ2-5; 11 positions match TRBD1. V trimming: 1 base; J trimming: 1 base; junction bases outside the gene matches: 2. CDR3 length equals 15 residues. Germline loops: CDR1 GTSNPN, CDR2 SVGIG (reference sequence). The CDR3 DNA is TGTGCCTGGAGTGGGGACAGGGGGGCCCAAGAGACCCAGTACTTC. Translating gives CAWSGDRGAQETQYF. The complete variable domain, with remaining parts taken from reference TRBV30 and TRBJ2-5, reads SQTIHQWPATLVQPVGSPLSLECTVEGTSNPNLYWYRQAAGRGLQLLFYSVGIGQISSEVPQNLSASRPQDRQFILSSKKLLLSDSGFYLCAWSGDRGAQETQYFGPGTRLLVL.

This sequence joins TRBV19 and TRBJ2-7, with 8 bases lining up with TRBD2. V lost 6 bases to trimming and J lost 0 bases; unmatched junction nucleotides: 7. The germline V gene has CDR1 LNHDA and CDR2 SQIVND (reference sequence). This CDR3 comprises 15 residues. CDR3 sequence: CASRDAGGSSYEQYF. The CDR3 DNA sequence: TGTGCCAGTAGGGACGCGGGGGGAAGCTCCTACGAGCAGTACTTC.

The chain employs TRBV29-1 and TRBJ2-1, with 9 bases fitting TRBD2. CDR3 length: 15 residues. Germline V lookup: CDR1 SQVTM, CDR2 ANQGSEA. V trimming: 2 bases; J trimming: 2 bases; junction bases outside the gene matches: 4. CDR3 amino acids: CSVERGGRAYNEQFF. Written as DNA, the CDR3 is TGCAGCGTTGAACGGGGCGGGAGGGCCTACAATGAGCAGTTCTTC.

This chain links TRBV14 with TRBJ1-1; no clear D gene. The CDR3 is 16 amino acids. CDR1 and CDR2 (germline): SGHDN, FVKESK. V dropped 2 bases and J dropped 1 base, with 14 bases sitting between them. The CDR3 DNA reads TGTGCCAGCAGCCAAAAATTTGGGCAGAAGAACACTGAAGCTTTCTTT. Translation gives CASSQKFGQKNTEAFF.

V usage is TRBV7-9 and J usage is TRBJ2-1, with 12 bases identical to TRBD2. Losses at the gene ends were 5 bases for V and 8 bases for J; bases not matched to a gene: 16. Germline V gives CDR1 SEHNR, CDR2 FQNEAQ (reference sequence). The CDR3 has 18 residues. Here the CDR3 reads CASSPLATSGRFNHEQFF. The CDR3 DNA follows: TGTGCCAGCAGCCCTCTTGCGACTAGCGGGAGATTTAACCATGAGCAGTTCTTC.

The V and J genes are TRBV2 and TRBJ2-7, with D possibly matching TRBD2 (6 bases). Germline V gene sequence: CDR1 SNHLY, CDR2 FYNNEI. The CDR3 has 14 amino acids. Trimming stripped 4 bases from V and 6 bases from J, with 16 bases between. The CDR3 coding sequence is TGTGCCAGCAGTGGACTGGGGGGTTATGGCGAGCAGTACTTC. As protein: CASSGLGGYGEQYF.

This chain links TRBV3-1 (or the pseudogene TRBV3-2) with TRBJ2-5; D not resolved. Germline V gene lookup returns CDR1 LGHDT and CDR2 YNNKEL (reference sequence). Trimming pared 3 bases from V and 7 bases from J, leaving 9 bases between. The CDR3 has 12 residues. The CDR3 region has the DNA TGTGCCAGCAGCCAGTCCACCGGGACCCAGTACTTC. Translation: CASSQSTGTQYF.

This rearrangement joins TRBV5-1 to TRBJ2-3, with D hard to call. This CDR3 is built from 16 residues. Germline V gene data show CDR1 as SGHRS and CDR2 as YFSETQ. With 0 bases removed from V and 3 bases from J, the gap between germline ends came to 14 bases. The CDR3 region is CASSLASLSLTDTQYF. The DNA for the CDR3 is TGCGCCAGCAGCTTGGCCTCCCTGAGTTTGACAGATACGCAGTATTTT.

The genes are TRBV5-1 and TRBJ2-5, with D perhaps TRBD2 (6 bases). Germline lookup yields CDR1 SGHRS and CDR2 YFSETQ. V lost 0 bases and J lost 2, with 14 bases in between. CDR3 length: 16 residues. The CDR3 sequence is CASSLERARGQETQYF. CDR3 nucleotide sequence: TGCGCCAGCAGCTTGGAGCGGGCAAGAGGGCAAGAGACCCAGTACTTC. Variable domain in full (rest from reference TRBV5-1 and TRBJ2-5): KAGVTQTPRYLIKTRGQQVTLSCSPISGHRSVSWYQQTPGQGLQFLFEYFSETQRNKGNFPGRFSGRQFSNSRSEMNVSTLELGDSALYLCASSLERARGQETQYFGPGTRLLVL.

The chain carries TRBV4-2 and TRBJ1-4; possible D gene TRBD1, 5 bases. V lost 5 bases, J lost 5 bases, and 18 bases lay in between. The CDR3 totals 16 residues. The germline V gene encodes CDR1 LGHNA and CDR2 YNFKEQ. The CDR3 region is CASSGMGGTWNEKLFF. The CDR3 bases are TGTGCCAGCAGCGGGATGGGGGGGACGTGGAATGAAAAACTGTTTTTT.

The V gene is TRBV14, the J gene TRBJ2-7; D gene ambiguous. The CDR3 sequence is 11 residues long. Trimming removed 1 base from V and 7 bases from J, with 5 bases in between. The germline CDR1 and CDR2 sequences are SGHDN and FVKESK. The DNA of the CDR3 is TGTGCCAGCAGCCAAGTCTTTGAGCAGTACTTC. Translation: CASSQVFEQYF. The full variable domain, with the rest looked up from reference TRBV14 and TRBJ2-7, is EAGVTQFPSHSVIEKGQTVTLRCDPISGHDNLYWYRRVMGKEIKFLLHFVKESKQDESGMPNNRFLAERTGGTYSTLKVQPAELEDSGVYFCASSQVFEQYFGPGTRLTVT.

This chain links TRBV7-9 with TRBJ1-6; D is unresolved. The CDR3 spans 15 residues. Germline values: CDR1 SEHNR, CDR2 FQNEAQ (reference sequence). Trimming left V 5 bases short and J 7 bases short, with 15 bases between. CDR3 region: CASSEWISDNSPLHF. CDR3 nucleotides: TGTGCCAGCAGCGAATGGATAAGCGACAATTCACCCCTCCACTTT.

The genes are TRBV5-1 and TRBJ1-4, with 9 positions matching TRBD1. CDR1 is SGHRS and CDR2 is YFSETQ in the germline V gene. With V trimmed by 4 bases and J by 5 bases, 9 bases remained unmatched. The CDR3 sequence is 16 residues long. CDR3 sequence (DNA): TGCGCCAGCAGCCAGGCGACAGGGGGTGGAAATGAAAAACTGTTTTTT. Its protein is CASSQATGGGNEKLFF.